This is a list of T cell receptor beta chains from one sample in a study of blood T cells in healthy people across ages. TCRdb called the 5' RACE reads again in MiXCR, with one record for every CDR3 protein. The profile shows approximately 1.5 million distinct CDR3 sequences, under 55% of them singletons. Material for sequencing was blood. The source is a woman between 18 and 30 years old in good health. The CDR3 runs from the conserved cysteine through the conserved F or W. The order of the fields is V gene, J gene, D gene, clone size, CDR3 protein, CDR3 DNA. A D gene is named only where the DNA matches it firmly. Clone size is not always given. Where it is, it says once, few, many or a class for expanded clones.

>TRBV5-1|TRBJ1-2|TRBD1|many
CASSTDRAGYGYTF
TGCGCCAGCAGCACAGACAGGGCGGGCTATGGCTACACCTTC
>TRBV29-1|TRBJ2-7|-|once
CSVSHGGGSYNEQYF
TGCAGCGTTTCCCACGGCGGGGGCTCCTACAATGAGCAGTACTTC
>TRBV4-1|TRBJ1-4|-|-
CASSPFAGTQINEKLFF
TGCGCCAGCAGCCCATTCGCCGGGACACAGATAAATGAAAAACTGTTTTTT
>TRBV27|TRBJ2-7|TRBD2|-
CASSRHQAGVIGGQYF
TGTGCCAGCAGTAGACACCAGGCGGGAGTAATTGGCGGGCAGTACTTC
>TRBV28|TRBJ2-1|TRBD2|few
CASSSSSGVRDEQFF
TGTGCCAGCAGTTCCTCTAGCGGGGTCCGGGATGAGCAGTTCTTC
>TRBV10-3|TRBJ1-1|-|-
CAISTGTTNTEAFF
TGTGCCATCAGTACCGGGACAACGAACACTGAAGCTTTCTTT
>TRBV2|TRBJ1-5|-|-
CASSVESYQPQHF
TGTGCCAGCAGTGTTGAGAGTTACCAGCCCCAGCATTTT
>TRBV4-2|TRBJ2-3|TRBD2|few
CASSQDVAGDTQYF
TGTGCCAGCAGCCAAGACGTAGCGGGAGATACGCAGTATTTT
>TRBV20-1|TRBJ1-5|TRBD1|-
CSARDRYQPQHF
TGCAGTGCTAGGGACAGGTACCAGCCCCAGCATTTT
>TRBV10-3|TRBJ1-1|-|few
CAIRRTPNTEAFF
TGTGCCATCAGACGGACCCCCAACACTGAAGCTTTCTTT
>TRBV25-1|TRBJ1-1|TRBD1|-
CASSGGTANTEAFF
TGTGCCAGCAGTGGGGGGACAGCGAACACTGAAGCTTTCTTT
>TRBV20-1|TRBJ2-1|TRBD2|few
CSASWAGGPHNEQFF
TGCAGTGCTAGTTGGGCGGGGGGGCCCCACAATGAGCAGTTCTTC
>TRBV20-1|TRBJ1-2|-|-
CSASSRVRGYTF
TGCAGTGCTAGTTCCAGGGTTCGTGGCTACACCTTC
>TRBV6-1|TRBJ2-2|TRBD2|-
CASRVSGRISTGELFF
TGTGCCAGCAGAGTTAGCGGGAGAATTAGCACCGGGGAGCTGTTTTTT
>TRBV5-1|TRBJ2-2|TRBD2|-
CASSYLGSGGYTGELFF
TGCGCCAGCAGCTACTTAGGTAGCGGGGGATACACCGGGGAGCTGTTTTTT
>TRBV28|TRBJ2-7|-|-
CASRINYEQYF
TGTGCCAGCAGGATTAACTACGAGCAGTACTTC
>TRBV4-1|TRBJ2-1|TRBD2|few
CASSPRLGLAEGYNEQFF
TGCGCCAGCAGCCCTCGCCTCGGACTAGCGGAGGGATACAATGAGCAGTTCTTC